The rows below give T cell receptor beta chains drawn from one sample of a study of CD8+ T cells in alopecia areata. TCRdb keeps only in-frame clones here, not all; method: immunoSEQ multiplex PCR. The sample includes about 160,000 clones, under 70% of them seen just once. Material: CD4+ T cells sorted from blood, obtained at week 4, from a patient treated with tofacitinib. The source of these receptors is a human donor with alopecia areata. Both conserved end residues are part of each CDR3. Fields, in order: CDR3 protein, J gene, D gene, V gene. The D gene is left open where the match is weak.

CDR3aa: CASSRDRDGEKLFF
j_gene: TRBJ1-4
d_gene: TRBD1
v_gene: TRBV27

CDR3aa: CASSPDLLGERGYTF
j_gene: TRBJ1-2
d_gene: NA
v_gene: TRBV27

CDR3aa: CASSQDAGQSSTDTQYF
j_gene: TRBJ2-3
d_gene: NA
v_gene: TRBV4-3

CDR3aa: CASSLVYRISNQPQHF
j_gene: TRBJ1-5
d_gene: NA
v_gene: TRBV7-8

CDR3aa: CASSLARAETQYF
j_gene: TRBJ2-5
d_gene: NA
v_gene: TRBV11-1

CDR3aa: CASSQGQAATNEKLFF
j_gene: TRBJ1-4
d_gene: NA
v_gene: TRBV14

CDR3aa: CSVSTGPGGLYEQYF
j_gene: TRBJ2-7
d_gene: TRBD1
v_gene: TRBV29-1

CDR3aa: CASGLVPNSGNTEAFF
j_gene: TRBJ1-1
d_gene: NA
v_gene: TRBV12-5

CDR3aa: CSASRGEAQPQHF
j_gene: TRBJ1-5
d_gene: NA
v_gene: TRBV29-1

CDR3aa: CSAEMGYEQYF
j_gene: TRBJ2-7
d_gene: NA
v_gene: TRBV20-1

CDR3aa: CATSSREGYGYTF
j_gene: TRBJ1-2
d_gene: NA
v_gene: TRBV15

CDR3aa: CASSLTKLGTGKLGTEAFF
j_gene: TRBJ1-1
d_gene: TRBD1
v_gene: TRBV7-9

CDR3aa: CSVERTNGYTF
j_gene: TRBJ1-2
d_gene: NA
v_gene: TRBV29-1

CDR3aa: CSSLGGEYTDTQYF
j_gene: TRBJ2-3
d_gene: TRBD2
v_gene: TRBV29-1

CDR3aa: CSVEDSTEAFF
j_gene: TRBJ1-1
d_gene: NA
v_gene: TRBV29-1

CDR3aa: CSVASVSYEQYF
j_gene: TRBJ2-7
d_gene: NA
v_gene: TRBV29-1

CDR3aa: CAWSVGRTNYGYTF
j_gene: TRBJ1-2
d_gene: NA
v_gene: TRBV30

CDR3aa: CASSPREDLNTEAFF
j_gene: TRBJ1-1
d_gene: NA
v_gene: TRBV9

CDR3aa: CASSWSRAGPSTDTQYF
j_gene: TRBJ2-3
d_gene: TRBD2
v_gene: TRBV7-9

CDR3aa: CASSLGQGHQPQHF
j_gene: TRBJ1-5
d_gene: TRBD1
v_gene: TRBV6-5

CDR3aa: CASGTEQYF
j_gene: TRBJ2-7
d_gene: NA
v_gene: TRBV2

CDR3aa: CASSPYGFQDTQYF
j_gene: TRBJ2-3
d_gene: NA
v_gene: TRBV9

CDR3aa: CASNLFSPPLHF
j_gene: TRBJ1-6
d_gene: NA
v_gene: TRBV2

CDR3aa: CASKRLGMEDTQYF
j_gene: TRBJ2-3
d_gene: NA
v_gene: TRBV19

CDR3aa: CASSIVLEFSNQPQHF
j_gene: TRBJ1-5
d_gene: NA
v_gene: TRBV19

CDR3aa: CASSFWGAGYTF
j_gene: TRBJ1-2
d_gene: NA
v_gene: TRBV5-6

CDR3aa: CASSLDAGSSYNEQFF
j_gene: TRBJ2-1
d_gene: NA
v_gene: TRBV5-1

CDR3aa: CASSVRRDQPQHF
j_gene: TRBJ1-5
d_gene: NA
v_gene: TRBV11-2

CDR3aa: CASSLQGGSYQPQHF
j_gene: TRBJ1-5
d_gene: TRBD1
v_gene: TRBV27

CDR3aa: CSALGGTADGYTF
j_gene: TRBJ1-2
d_gene: TRBD1
v_gene: TRBV29-1

CDR3aa: CSVEERLTGFNEQFF
j_gene: TRBJ2-1
d_gene: TRBD1
v_gene: TRBV29-1

CDR3aa: CASSIGGSTQPQHF
j_gene: TRBJ1-5
d_gene: NA
v_gene: TRBV19

CDR3aa: CASSPLGLPDWSYTF
j_gene: TRBJ1-2
d_gene: NA
v_gene: TRBV18

CDR3aa: CATSRKTGSGNSPLHF
j_gene: TRBJ1-6
d_gene: NA
v_gene: TRBV15

CDR3aa: CASSLRQGTGELFF
j_gene: TRBJ2-2
d_gene: TRBD1
v_gene: TRBV5-1

CDR3aa: CASSLAVGSTEAFF
j_gene: TRBJ1-1
d_gene: NA
v_gene: TRBV5-1

CDR3aa: CASSQDPGREPDGYTF
j_gene: TRBJ1-2
d_gene: NA
v_gene: TRBV4-1

CDR3aa: CASSQVGLAGNTGELFF
j_gene: TRBJ2-2
d_gene: TRBD2
v_gene: TRBV4-3

CDR3aa: CASSLERFTPTTNEKLFF
j_gene: TRBJ1-4
d_gene: NA
v_gene: TRBV5-6

CDR3aa: CAFGQGGYGYTF
j_gene: TRBJ1-2
d_gene: TRBD1
v_gene: TRBV30

CDR3aa: CAWSAQGNQPQHF
j_gene: TRBJ1-5
d_gene: NA
v_gene: TRBV30

CDR3aa: CAWSVLFRDSNYGYTF
j_gene: TRBJ1-2
d_gene: TRBD1
v_gene: TRBV30

CDR3aa: CAGAAGTGRETQYF
j_gene: TRBJ2-5
d_gene: TRBD1
v_gene: TRBV30

CDR3aa: CASRGQGSGANVLTF
j_gene: TRBJ2-6
d_gene: TRBD1
v_gene: TRBV6-6

CDR3aa: CSVEERGDRGGSYNEQFF
j_gene: TRBJ2-1
d_gene: TRBD1
v_gene: TRBV29-1

CDR3aa: CASSAGQGAGNSPLHF
j_gene: TRBJ1-6
d_gene: TRBD1
v_gene: TRBV5-4

CDR3aa: CASTASEKLFF
j_gene: TRBJ1-4
d_gene: NA
v_gene: TRBV2

CDR3aa: CASSYSRGPYEQYF
j_gene: TRBJ2-7
d_gene: NA
v_gene: TRBV6-5

CDR3aa: CASSSGTGANVLTF
j_gene: TRBJ2-6
d_gene: NA
v_gene: TRBV27

CDR3aa: CAWSGSSTGELFF
j_gene: TRBJ2-2
d_gene: NA
v_gene: TRBV30

CDR3aa: CASSLDSYGYTF
j_gene: TRBJ1-2
d_gene: NA
v_gene: TRBV7-9

CDR3aa: CSVEGTGLGTEAFF
j_gene: TRBJ1-1
d_gene: NA
v_gene: TRBV29-1

CDR3aa: CASSLVAGLGEQFF
j_gene: TRBJ2-1
d_gene: NA
v_gene: TRBV7-2

CDR3aa: CAWRWGGTEAFF
j_gene: TRBJ1-1
d_gene: NA
v_gene: TRBV30